The clone carrying this T cell receptor beta chain has only one observation. The source of the sample is a study of blood T cell repertoires in COVID-19. V was shortened by 2 bases and J by 7 bases, with 12 bases between the two germline ends. Germline values: CDR1 SGDLS, CDR2 YYNGEE. The CDR3 has 13 amino acids. Repertoires were generated with immunoSEQ multiplex PCR, while TCRdb's copy carries only in-frame clones and drops some. The data show some 250,000 clones, 90% to 95% seen once. The study recruited people aged roughly 18 to 100 years across more than 20 US areas. Sequencing was done on a sample of PBMCs or T cells enriched from blood (not recorded which). The clonotype originates from a human donor in a cohort exposed to, infected with or recovered from COVID-19 (not recorded which). The donor label of this sample is uncertain. J is TRBJ1-2 and V is TRBV9; D call uncertain. CDR3 coding DNA: TGTGCCAGCAGCGTCGGTCTAGGAGGTGGCTACACCTTC. Translating gives CASSVGLGGGYTF. The full variable domain, completed using reference TRBV9 and TRBJ1-2, is DSGVTQTPKHLITATGQRVTLRCSPRSGDLSVYWYQQSLDQGLQFLIQYYNGEERAKGNILERFSAQQFPDLHSELNLSSLELGDSALYFCASSVGLGGGYTFGSGTRLTVV.